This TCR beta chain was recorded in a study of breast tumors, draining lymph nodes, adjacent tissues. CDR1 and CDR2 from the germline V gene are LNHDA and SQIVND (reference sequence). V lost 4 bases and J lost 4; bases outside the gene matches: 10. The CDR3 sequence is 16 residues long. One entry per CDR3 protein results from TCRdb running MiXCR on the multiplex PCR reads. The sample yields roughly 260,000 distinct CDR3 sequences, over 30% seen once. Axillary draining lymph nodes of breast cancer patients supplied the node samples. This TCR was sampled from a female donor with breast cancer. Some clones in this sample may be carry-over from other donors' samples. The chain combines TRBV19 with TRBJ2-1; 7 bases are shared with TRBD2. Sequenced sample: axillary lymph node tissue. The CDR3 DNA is TGTGCCAGTAGTACCCCCTTCCTGGGGGGGTACAATGAGCAGTTCTTC. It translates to CASSTPFLGGYNEQFF.